This TCR beta chain was recovered during a study of blood T cell repertoires in COVID-19. Turning to the study itself: Spain, Italy and the United States supplied samples that represented acute and convalescent COVID-19.

The authors' processing: Nucleated cell number was recorded as an estimate derived from reference gene primer amplification. Measured with immunoSEQ multiplex PCR; TCRdb has only the in-frame clones, and not every one. V and J calls and clone size are those listed in that table; D and trimming were worked out from the DNA. The table has hundreds of thousands of clones, 87% seen once. Sequencing was performed on peripheral blood. This receptor was taken from a man aged 55-75 years who had recovered from COVID-19.

This CDR3 is CASSLDIRGPDYEQYF. The CDR3 DNA sequence: TGTGCCAGCAGCTTAGACATCAGGGGGCCGGACTACGAGCAGTACTTC. The V and J genes are TRBV7-9 and TRBJ2-7, with 8 positions matching TRBD1. The CDR3 is made up of 16 amino acids. V trimming: 1 base; J trimming: 3 bases; junction bases outside the gene matches: 8. Germline V gene data show CDR1 as SEHNR and CDR2 as FQNEAQ (reference sequence).